A single sample gave rise to the 25 T cell receptor beta chains below, sequenced in a study of blood T cell repertoires in COVID-19. TCRdb keeps only in-frame clones here, not all; method: immunoSEQ multiplex PCR. Of about 210,000 clones listed, 75% to 90% were seen once; the top ten hold less than 6%. The specimen was peripheral blood. Receptors originate from a woman between 65 and 79 years old with COVID-19, enrolled during active disease.

Only one count was recorded for this clone. V usage is TRBV25-1 and J usage is TRBJ2-7; 10 bases agree with TRBD2. This CDR3 is built from 16 residues. Germline loops: CDR1 MGHDK, CDR2 SYGVNS. J gave up 0 bases and V 3 bases, and 5 bases lay outside the gene matches. The CDR3, as DNA: TGTGCCAGCAGTGACCGTTGGACTAGCGGCTCCTACGAGCAGTACTTC. It encodes CASSDRWTSGSYEQYF.

The V and J genes are TRBV5-6 and TRBJ1-6, with 8 bases that match TRBD1. Germline V gene data show CDR1 as SGHDT and CDR2 as YYEEEE. The trim removed 4 bases at V and 6 bases at J, leaving 3 bases unmatched. This CDR3 is built from 14 residues. CDR3 residues: CASSLDRVNSPLHF. The CDR3 bases are TGTGCCAGCAGCCTGGACAGGGTTAATTCACCCCTCCACTTT.

This clone was counted a few times. The chain has TRBV6-4 and TRBJ2-1; tentatively, D is TRBD1 (6 bases). V lost 2 bases to trimming and J lost 1 base, with 9 bases between them. This CDR3 is 15 amino acids long. The germline V gene encodes CDR1 MRHNA and CDR2 SNTAGT. This CDR3 reads CASSDTDSSYNEQFF. The CDR3 DNA sequence: TGTGCCAGCAGTGACACGGACAGTTCCTACAATGAGCAGTTCTTC.

This chain uses TRBV5-8 with TRBJ2-3; 10 bases are a match to TRBD2. The CDR3 runs 16 residues. V trimming: 1 base; J trimming: 2 bases; junction bases outside the gene matches: 4. CDR1 and CDR2 from the germline V gene are SGHTS and YDEGEE. For the CDR3, the DNA is TGTGCCAGCAGCTTGAGCGGGAGGGCCACCACAGATACGCAGTATTTT. Its translation is CASSLSGRATTDTQYF.

V gene TRBV28 combines with J gene TRBJ1-5, with D unresolved. V was cut by 6 bases and J by 3 bases, with 15 bases left in between. CDR3 size: 15 residues. The germline CDR1 and CDR2 sequences are MDHEN and SYDVKM. CDR3 DNA sequence: TGTGCCAGCAGCCTTCCTTCGGGGAACAATCAGCCCCAGCATTTT. As protein: CASSLPSGNNQPQHF.

This chain joins TRBV5-1 and TRBJ1-6, with D perhaps TRBD1 (6 bases). Germline V gene sequence: CDR1 SGHRS, CDR2 YFSETQ. This CDR3 is 17 amino acids long. The V end was cut by 4 bases, the J end by 10 bases, with 24 bases between. Written as DNA, the CDR3 is TGCGCCAGCAGCAGGGAACCGTTAGGACAGATAGAGTCACCCCTCCACTTT. This gives the protein CASSREPLGQIESPLHF. Drawing the rest from reference TRBV5-1 and TRBJ1-6, the complete variable domain is KAGVTQTPRYLIKTRGQQVTLSCSPISGHRSVSWYQQTPGQGLQFLFEYFSETQRNKGNFPGRFSGRQFSNSRSEMNVSTLELGDSALYLCASSREPLGQIESPLHFGNGTRLTVT.

The CDR3 nucleotides are TGTGCCAGCAGTTCCTACGACTACGAGCAGTACTTC. It encodes CASSSYDYEQYF. The V and J genes are TRBV6-2 or TRBV6-3 and TRBJ2-7; D not certain. The CDR3 consists of 12 residues. The germline CDR1 and CDR2 sequences are MNHEY and SVGEGT. The V end was cut by 4 bases, the J end by 3 bases, with 7 bases between.

This clone was found once. V is TRBV3-1 (or the pseudogene TRBV3-2) and J is TRBJ2-6; 10 positions match TRBD1. This CDR3 spans 17 amino acids. The V gene end was trimmed by 5 bases and the J gene end by 1 base; junction bases not matched to a gene: 5. Germline CDR1 is LGHDT and CDR2 is YNNKEL (reference sequence). The CDR3 coding sequence is TGTGCCAGCAGCAGAGGGACAGGGGATTCTGGGGCCAACGTCCTGACTTTC. It yields the protein CASSRGTGDSGANVLTF.

On this clone itself: A single base separates this from a much larger clone, so it may be a read error. The chain employs TRBV6-2 or TRBV6-3 and TRBJ2-7, with D uncertain. CDR1 is MNHEY and CDR2 is SVGEGT in the germline V gene. The V and J ends lost 5 bases and 8 bases respectively, with 19 bases between them. The CDR3 consists of 14 residues. The CDR3 DNA is TGTGCCAGCAGTAGCACCCGGGTTGCGTGGAAGCAGTACTTC. Its translation: CASSSTRVAWKQYF.

The chain recombines TRBV10-3 with TRBJ2-5; D remains unclear. The length of the CDR3 is 13 residues. CDR1 and CDR2 (germline): ENHRY, SYGVKD. V was trimmed by 2 bases and J by 5 bases, leaving 9 bases between them. The CDR3 is CAISERRRETQYF. The CDR3 DNA sequence: TGTGCCATCAGTGAGCGTCGCAGGGAGACCCAGTACTTC.

This clone was seen only a few times. CDR3 protein: CASSFPGTSGRRTGELFF. The CDR3 DNA follows: TGTGCCAGCAGCTTTCCCGGGACTAGCGGGAGAAGGACCGGGGAGCTGTTTTTT. The chain is built from TRBV11-2 and TRBJ2-2; 14 nucleotides align to TRBD2. The J segment lost 5 bases and the V segment lost 3 bases, leaving 8 bases of the junction unmatched. CDR1 and CDR2 (germline): SGHAT, FQNNGV. The CDR3 sequence is 18 residues long.

This clone was seen more than once but under ten times. The chain links TRBV6-5 to TRBJ2-1; 8 bases agree with TRBD1. The junction had 9 bases not matched to a gene; V was cut back by 5 bases and J by 12 bases. Per the germline V gene, CDR1 is MNHEY and CDR2 is SVGAGI. The CDR3 covers 13 residues. The DNA of the CDR3 is TGTGCCAGCAGTAGACCAGGGGGCACGGTGCAGTTCTTC. It translates to CASSRPGGTVQFF.

The rearrangement joins TRBV2 to TRBJ1-1; D may be TRBD1 (6 bases). The CDR3 runs to 14 residues. Germline CDR1 SNHLY, CDR2 FYNNEI. Trimming removed 7 bases at V and 1 base at J, with 13 bases between. The CDR3 protein is CASTRQAPNTEAFF. The CDR3 region has the DNA TGTGCCAGCACTCGACAGGCCCCGAACACTGAAGCTTTCTTT.

The chain has TRBV15 and TRBJ2-6; 12 bases line up with TRBD1. The CDR3 spans 18 residues. The V gene's germline CDR1 is LNHNV and CDR2 YYDKDF (reference sequence). V lost 5 bases and J lost 1; bases outside the gene matches: 6. CDR3 DNA sequence: TGTGCCACCAGCGGACTGGGACAGGGGGCGTCTGGGGCCAACGTCCTGACTTTC. Encoded protein: CATSGLGQGASGANVLTF.

The rearrangement joins TRBV7-8 to TRBJ1-1; no definite D call. Germline V lookup: CDR1 SGHVS, CDR2 FQNEAQ. The V gene lost 1 base and the J gene lost 3 bases, with 9 bases spanning the gap. This CDR3 is 14 amino acids long. In DNA form, the CDR3 reads TGTGCCAGCAGCTTAGTTCGGGATTACACTGAAGCTTTCTTT. Its protein is CASSLVRDYTEAFF.

The V call is TRBV5-8, the J call TRBJ2-1, with 8 bases aligning to TRBD2. This CDR3 has 12 residues. Germline loops: CDR1 SGHTS, CDR2 YDEGEE. The V and J ends lost 1 base and 12 bases, in that order; junction bases with no gene match: 3. In DNA, the CDR3 is TGTGCCAGCAGCTTGTTGGCGGGGGGGCAGTTCTTC. As protein: CASSLLAGGQFF.

As DNA, the CDR3 is TGTGCCAGCAGTGCATGGACTAGCGGGAGGAATGAGCAGTTCTTC. This gives the protein CASSAWTSGRNEQFF. J is TRBJ2-1 and V is TRBV2, with TRBD2 matching 14 bases. The CDR3 loop spans 15 amino acids. Trimming at V came to 4 bases and at J to 7 bases, leaving 3 bases not matched to a gene. Germline loops: CDR1 SNHLY, CDR2 FYNNEI.

In its sample, this clone was seen a few times. CDR3 sequence (DNA): TGTGCCAGCAGTGAAAACAGTCGACCTGGAAACACCATATATTTT. Translation: CASSENSRPGNTIYF. This chain links TRBV2 with TRBJ1-3, with D unresolved. The length of the CDR3 is 15 residues. Trimming removed 2 bases at V and 2 bases at J, with 10 bases between. Per the germline V gene, CDR1 is SNHLY and CDR2 is FYNNEI.

The CDR3 region is CASSKGQTNTGELFF. CDR3 DNA: TGTGCCAGTAGTAAGGGGCAGACGAACACCGGGGAGCTGTTTTTT. V and J are TRBV19 and TRBJ2-2, with TRBD1 as a possible D gene (5 bases). Deletions cut 4 bases from V and 0 bases from J, with 9 bases between. The CDR3 sequence is 15 residues long. Germline loops: CDR1 LNHDA, CDR2 SQIVND (reference sequence). The whole variable domain, remainder taken from reference TRBV19 and TRBJ2-2, is DGGITQSPKYLFRKEGQNVTLSCEQNLNHDAMYWYRQDPGQGLRLIYYSQIVNDFQKGDIAEGYSVSREKKESFPLTVTSAQKNPTAFYLCASSKGQTNTGELFFGEGSRLTVL.

A note on this clone: The same CDR3 is also encoded by other DNA sequences in this sample. The chain has TRBV27 and TRBJ1-2; TRBD1 matches at 9 bases. This CDR3 spans 13 amino acids. V trimming: 3 bases; J trimming: 4 bases; junction bases outside the gene matches: 0. Looked up from germline, CDR1 is MNHEY and CDR2 is SMNVEV (reference sequence). The CDR3, as DNA: TGTGCCAGCAGTTTGACAGGGGGCTATGGCTACACCTTC. This gives the protein CASSLTGGYGYTF.

The chain combines TRBV11-2 with TRBJ2-2; D may be TRBD1 (6 bases). CDR1 SGHAT and CDR2 FQNNGV come from the germline V gene. V dropped 6 bases and J dropped 3 bases, with 20 bases sitting between them. The CDR3 sequence is 17 residues long. Here the CDR3 reads CASRANKLHRDTGELFF. The CDR3 nucleotides read TGTGCCAGCAGGGCGAATAAACTACACAGGGACACCGGGGAGCTGTTTTTT. The full variable domain, with the rest looked up from reference TRBV11-2 and TRBJ2-2, is EAGVAQSPRYKIIEKRQSVAFWCNPISGHATLYWYQQILGQGPKLLIQFQNNGVVDDSQLPKDRFSAERLKGVDSTLKIQPAKLEDSAVYLCASRANKLHRDTGELFFGEGSRLTVL.

The chain joins TRBV21-1 to TRBJ2-3; TRBD2, the table's D call, was not compared with the DNA. TRBV21-1 is classified as a pseudogene. This CDR3 has 17 residues. The CDR3 protein is CASSYPGASGSTDTQYF. The CDR3 coding sequence is TGTGCCAGCAGCTACCCCGGGGCTAGCGGGAGCACAGATACGCAGTATTTT.

This clone was observed a few times. The chain has TRBV2 and TRBJ2-7; the D gene is possibly TRBD2 (5 bases). V dropped 6 bases and J dropped 2 bases, with 8 bases sitting between them. The CDR3 runs 12 residues. CDR1 is SNHLY, CDR2 FYNNEI, per germline. CDR3 loop: CASRLGTYEQYF. The CDR3 nucleotides are TGTGCCAGCAGACTCGGGACCTACGAGCAGTACTTC.

The genes are TRBV15 and TRBJ1-3, with D possibly being TRBD1 (5 bases). Germline V gene data show CDR1 as LNHNV and CDR2 as YYDKDF (reference sequence). The CDR3 extends over 17 amino acids. Trimming took off 2 bases at V and 0 bases at J, with 14 bases between the two ends. In nucleotides, the CDR3 is TGTGCCACCAGCAGAAGCGGGACTCCCGACTCTGGAAACACCATATATTTT. This encodes CATSRSGTPDSGNTIYF. The variable domain in full, completed from reference TRBV15 and TRBJ1-3, reads DAMVIQNPRYQVTQFGKPVTLSCSQTLNHNVMYWYQQKSSQAPKLLFHYYDKDFNNEADTPDNFQSRRPNTSFCFLDIRSPGLGDTAMYLCATSRSGTPDSGNTIYFGEGSWLTVV.

V is TRBV15 and J is TRBJ2-5; 8 bases align to TRBD1. Unmatched junction bases numbered 2, after V lost 0 bases and J lost 2 bases. Germline CDR1 reads LNHNV; CDR2 reads YYDKDF (reference sequence). The CDR3 runs to 15 residues. CDR3 sequence: CATSREDRDQETQYF. The CDR3, as DNA: TGTGCCACCAGCAGAGAGGACAGGGATCAAGAGACCCAGTACTTC.